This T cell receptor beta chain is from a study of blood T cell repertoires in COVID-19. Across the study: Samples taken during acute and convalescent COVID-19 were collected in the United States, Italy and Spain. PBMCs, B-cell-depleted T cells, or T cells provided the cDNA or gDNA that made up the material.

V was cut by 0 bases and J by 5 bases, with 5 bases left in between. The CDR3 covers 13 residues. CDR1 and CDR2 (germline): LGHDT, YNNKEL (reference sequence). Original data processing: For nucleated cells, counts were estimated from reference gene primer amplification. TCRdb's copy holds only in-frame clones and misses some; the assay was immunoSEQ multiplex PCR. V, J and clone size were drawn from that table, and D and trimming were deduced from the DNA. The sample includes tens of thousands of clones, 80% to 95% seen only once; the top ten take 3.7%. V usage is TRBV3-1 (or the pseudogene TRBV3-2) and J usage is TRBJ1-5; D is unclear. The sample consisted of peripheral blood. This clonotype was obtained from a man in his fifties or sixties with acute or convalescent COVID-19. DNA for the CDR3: TGTGCCAGCAGCCAAGAGCCGGATCAGCCCCAGCATTTT. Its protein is CASSQEPDQPQHF.